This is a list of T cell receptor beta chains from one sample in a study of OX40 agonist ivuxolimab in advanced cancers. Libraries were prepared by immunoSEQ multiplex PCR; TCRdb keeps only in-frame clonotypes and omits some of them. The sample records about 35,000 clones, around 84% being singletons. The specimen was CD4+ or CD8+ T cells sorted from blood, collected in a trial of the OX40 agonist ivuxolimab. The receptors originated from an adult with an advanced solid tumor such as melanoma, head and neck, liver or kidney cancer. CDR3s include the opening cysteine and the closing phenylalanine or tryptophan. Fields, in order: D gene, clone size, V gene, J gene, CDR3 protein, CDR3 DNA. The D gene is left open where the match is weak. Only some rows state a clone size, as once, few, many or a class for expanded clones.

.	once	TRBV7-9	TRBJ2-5	CASSLEGGVQETQYF	TGTGCCAGCAGCTTAGAGGGCGGGGTGCAAGAGACCCAGTACTTC
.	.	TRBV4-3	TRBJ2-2	CASSPPLGHGRELFF	TGCGCCAGCAGCCCCCCCCTTGGGCATGGCCGGGAGCTGTTTTTT
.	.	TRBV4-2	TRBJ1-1	CASSQGRTGQAFF	TGTGCCAGCAGCCAAGGGCGGACTGGACAAGCTTTCTTT
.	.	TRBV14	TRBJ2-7	CASSLQGGSEQYF	TGTGCCAGCAGCCTTCAAGGAGGGTCCGAGCAGTACTTC
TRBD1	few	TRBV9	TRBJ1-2	CASSAQGSVTF	TGTGCCAGCAGCGCACAGGGGTCGGTCACCTTC
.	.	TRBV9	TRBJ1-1	CASSAGGGTEAFF	TGTGCCAGCAGCGCCGGGGGTGGCACTGAAGCTTTCTTT
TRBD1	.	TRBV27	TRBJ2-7	CASRQGQSYEQYF	TGTGCCAGCAGGCAGGGACAGAGCTACGAGCAGTACTTC
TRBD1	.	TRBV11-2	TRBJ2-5	CASSPHPIPGQGGSQYF	TGTGCCAGCAGCCCACATCCTATACCGGGACAGGGGGGATCCCAGTACTTC
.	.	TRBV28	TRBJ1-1	CASSFPGDRAEAFF	TGTGCCAGCAGTTTTCCGGGCGATCGGGCTGAAGCTTTCTTT
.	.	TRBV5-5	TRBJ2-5	CASSLLRRGDRETQYF	TGTGCCAGCAGCTTGCTCCGGCGGGGCGACCGGGAGACCCAGTACTTC
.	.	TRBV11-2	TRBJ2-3	CASSLDRWGAKGDTQYF	TGTGCCAGCAGCTTAGATCGATGGGGGGCCAAAGGAGATACGCAGTATTTT
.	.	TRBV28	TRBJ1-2	CGVKSLSGEVGYTF	TGTGGTGTCAAGAGCTTATCAGGGGAAGTAGGCTACACCTTC
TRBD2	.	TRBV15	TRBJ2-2	CATRGGHYDGELFF	TGTGCCACCCGGGGGGGCCACTACGACGGGGAGCTGTTTTTT
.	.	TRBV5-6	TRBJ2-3	CASSLNYPDTQYF	TGTGCCAGCAGCTTAAACTACCCAGATACGCAGTATTTT
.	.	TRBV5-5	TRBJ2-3	CASSPRGASYTDTQYF	TGTGCCAGCAGCCCCCGGGGGGCCTCCTACACAGATACGCAGTATTTT
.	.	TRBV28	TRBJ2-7	CASSHGTVYEQYF	TGTGCCAGCAGTCACGGGACGGTCTACGAGCAGTACTTC
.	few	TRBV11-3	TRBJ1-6	CASSLDAFSSNSPLHF	TGTGCCAGCAGCCTAGACGCCTTCTCTTCAAATTCACCCCTCCACTTT
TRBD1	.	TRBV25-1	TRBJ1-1	CASIETGGGGTEAFF	TGTGCCAGCATAGAAACAGGGGGAGGAGGCACTGAAGCTTTCTTT
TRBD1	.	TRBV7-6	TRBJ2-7	CASSFGAGGLSEQYF	TGTGCCAGCAGCTTCGGTGCAGGGGGCTTGAGTGAGCAGTACTTC
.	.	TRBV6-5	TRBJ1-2	CASSTRGDYGYTF	TGTGCCAGCAGTACGAGGGGAGACTATGGCTACACCTTC
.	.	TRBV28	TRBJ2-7	CASSFRGLVSYEQYF	TGTGCCAGCAGTTTCCGGGGCCTCGTCTCCTACGAGCAGTACTTC
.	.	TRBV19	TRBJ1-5	CASSIFGELGQPQHF	TGTGCCAGTAGTATATTCGGGGAGCTCGGGCAGCCCCAGCATTTT
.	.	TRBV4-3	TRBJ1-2	CASSQGPGEANYGYTF	TGCGCCAGCAGCCAAGGCCCTGGAGAAGCTAACTATGGCTACACCTTC
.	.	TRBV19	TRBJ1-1	CASSIRGATEAFF	TGTGCCAGTAGTATACGCGGGGCCACTGAAGCTTTCTTT
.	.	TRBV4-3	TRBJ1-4	CASSQDSAATNEKLFF	TGCGCCAGCAGCCAAGATTCGGCAGCAACTAATGAAAAACTGTTTTTT